A single sample is the source of the 24 T cell receptor beta chains below, sequenced in a study of blood T cells in healthy people across ages (dated by TCRdb to the mid-2010s). To prepare the library, 5' RACE was applied. The sequencer listed for this sample is Illumina HiSeq 2500. A second PCR of about 6 to 11 cycles was run with a J-beta primer mix and a sample-barcoded 5' primer. The public reads were quality trimmed at Q25 with fastp and then assembled into clones with MiXCR by TCRdb, keeping productive beta chains. Identical CDR3 proteins give one entry, which carries the most common genes and DNA. The sample table lists roughly 2 million distinct CDR3 sequences, around half of them with a count of one. Approximately 2% of the sample is held by the ten biggest clonotypes. Sample: blood. The receptor source for this set is a woman in her thirties or forties in good health.

This chain links TRBV4-2 with TRBJ1-2; no reliable D call. The germline V gene has CDR1 LGHNA and CDR2 YNFKEQ. The CDR3 is made up of 14 amino acids. Trimming shortened V by 4 bases and J by 0 bases, and 9 bases separated the two germline ends. The CDR3 loop reads CASSRPVTNYGYTF. In DNA, the CDR3 is TGTGCCAGCAGCCGGCCAGTAACTAACTATGGCTACACCTTC.

This clonotype was seen only a few times. The rearrangement uses TRBV11-2 and TRBJ2-7, with D possibly TRBD2 on 6 matching bases. This CDR3 spans 17 amino acids. The V gene lost 5 bases and the J gene lost 1 base, with 21 bases spanning the gap. Germline CDR1 and CDR2: SGHAT and FQNNGV. This CDR3 reads CASSRDRLVGPSYEQYF. For the CDR3, the DNA is TGTGCCAGCAGCCGGGATCGACTAGTAGGCCCATCCTACGAGCAGTACTTC.

The chain employs TRBV5-6 and TRBJ1-1, with a weak D call TRBD1 (5 bases). The germline V gene encodes CDR1 SGHDT and CDR2 YYEEEE. This CDR3 spans 15 amino acids. V lost 4 bases to trimming and J lost 2 bases, with 15 bases between them. In nucleotides, the CDR3 is TGTGCCAGCAGCCGTAACCGGGACGGAAACACTGAAGCTTTCTTT. Protein sequence: CASSRNRDGNTEAFF.

J is TRBJ2-5 and V is TRBV4-1, with 10 bases aligning to TRBD2. V lost 0 bases and J lost 2; bases outside the gene matches: 6. CDR3 length: 17 residues. Germline V gene sequence: CDR1 MGHRA, CDR2 YSYEKL. CDR3 sequence (DNA): TGCGCCAGCAGCCAAGACGCTAGCGGGGGAGCTCAAGAGACCCAGTACTTC. Translating gives CASSQDASGGAQETQYF.

This clonotype appeared once. The chain recombines TRBV29-1 with TRBJ2-1, with 13 bases matching TRBD2. V shed 7 bases, J shed 13 bases, and the junction held 7 bases outside the gene matches. The CDR3 is 12 residues long. CDR1 and CDR2 from the germline V gene are SQVTM and ANQGSEA. In DNA form, the CDR3 reads TGCAGCGGCACTAGCGGGGGGGAGACCCAGTTCTTC. Protein sequence: CSGTSGGETQFF.

This clonotype was seen at least ten times. V is TRBV29-1 and J is TRBJ2-3, with no clear D. The V and J ends lost 3 bases and 0 bases respectively, with 4 bases between them. The CDR3 has 12 residues. In germline, CDR1 is SQVTM, CDR2 ANQGSEA. As DNA, the CDR3 is TGCAGCGTTGAGCACAGCACAGATACGCAGTATTTT. Protein sequence: CSVEHSTDTQYF.

In this sample, this clonotype turned up a few times. V usage is TRBV4-1 and J usage is TRBJ2-1; D might be TRBD2 (5 bases). Germline V lookup: CDR1 MGHRA, CDR2 YSYEKL. V was shortened by 3 bases and J by 2 bases, with 17 bases between the two germline ends. The CDR3 is made up of 17 amino acids. Written as DNA, the CDR3 is TGCGCCAGCAGCCATTCCTTGGACGGGGATGCCTACAATGAGCAGTTCTTC. It yields the protein CASSHSLDGDAYNEQFF.

This clonotype was seen only a few times. This rearrangement joins TRBV3-1 to TRBJ1-2; the match to TRBD1 covers 10 bases. The CDR3 is 17 amino acids. Looked up from germline, CDR1 is LGHDT and CDR2 is YNNKEL (reference sequence). V shed 6 bases, J shed 2 bases, and the junction held 12 bases outside the gene matches. CDR3 sequence reads: CASSPDRGRVANYGYTF. The CDR3 DNA reads TGTGCCAGCAGTCCTGACAGGGGGCGCGTCGCCAACTATGGCTACACCTTC.

The J gene is TRBJ2-3, the V gene TRBV20-1; D is uncertain. Trimming shortened V by 3 bases and J by 3 bases, and 13 bases separated the two germline ends. Germline V CDR1 and CDR2: DFQATT, SNEGSKA (reference sequence). This CDR3 is 14 amino acids long. The CDR3 region is CSARRALGTDTQYF. CDR3 bases: TGCAGTGCTAGGCGTGCGCTTGGGACAGATACGCAGTATTTT.

The CDR3 here is CASSVVTSGGPYYNEQFF. Here the CDR3 DNA reads TGTGCCAGCAGCGTAGTGACTAGCGGGGGCCCTTACTACAATGAGCAGTTCTTC. V is TRBV9 and J is TRBJ2-1, with 12 bases fitting TRBD2. Per germline, CDR1 SGDLS and CDR2 YYNGEE. V lost 0 bases and J lost 3; bases outside the gene matches: 7. This CDR3 region has 18 residues.

A word on this clonotype: Likely a read error: the CDR3 ends without its conserved phenylalanine or tryptophan. CDR3 sequence (DNA): TGCAGTGCTTGTCGGGGGGGCGTCACAGATACGCAGTATTTA. Protein sequence: CSACRGGVTDTQYL. The V gene is TRBV20-1, the J gene TRBJ2-3; 8 positions match TRBD2. V dropped 5 bases and J dropped 2; count of bases not matched to a gene: 6. The germline V gene has CDR1 DFQATT and CDR2 SNEGSKA (reference sequence). This CDR3 contains 14 residues.

This clonotype has only a few counts. J is TRBJ2-3 and V is TRBV20-1, with 11 bases identical to TRBD2. The CDR3 contains 15 residues. Looked up from germline, CDR1 is DFQATT and CDR2 is SNEGSKA (reference sequence). The CDR3 sequence is CRGTSGLLSDDTQYF. DNA for the CDR3: TGCAGGGGGACTAGCGGTCTTCTTTCTGATGATACGCAGTATTTT.

With respect to this clonotype: One junction end does not reproduce the germline sequence, and a read error may be involved. V is TRBV4-3 and J is TRBJ2-5, with a weak D call TRBD1 (6 bases). The J call is uncertain, as TRBJ2-7 better fits the DNA end. The CDR3 is made up of 13 amino acids. The germline V gene has CDR1 LGHNA and CDR2 YSLEER. CDR3 nucleotides: TGCACCAGCAGCCAAGACAGGTCGAGCGAGCAGTACTTC. Translated: CTSSQDRSSEQYF.

The V call is TRBV12-3 or TRBV12-4, the J call TRBJ2-1; 13 bases are shared with TRBD2. V gave up 5 bases and J gave up 7 bases; unmatched junction bases: 17. CDR3 length: 19 residues. The CDR3 region has the DNA TGTGCCAGCAGTCAAGGTCCGGGACTAGCGGGGTCTTCTATGAATGAGCAGTTCTTC. It encodes CASSQGPGLAGSSMNEQFF.

The J gene is TRBJ2-7, the V gene TRBV7-9; 9 bases match TRBD1. Near its end, the DNA agrees better with TRBJ2-5, so the J call may be wrong. This CDR3 spans 16 amino acids. Germline CDR1 is SEHNR and CDR2 is FQNEAQ (reference sequence). The CDR3 loop reads CASSLDLNRGRETQYF. The CDR3 DNA sequence: TGTGCCAGCAGCTTAGATCTAAACAGGGGGCGCGAGACCCAGTACTTC.

This sequence joins TRBV4-2 and TRBJ1-2; weak D call: TRBD1 (6 bases). CDR3 length equals 16 residues. The V gene lost 0 bases and the J gene lost 3 bases, with 14 bases spanning the gap. Germline V gene lookup returns CDR1 LGHNA and CDR2 YNFKEQ. CDR3 sequence (DNA): TGTGCCAGCAGCCAAGAGGGAGGACAGAGAGACTATGGCTACACCTTC. Its protein is CASSQEGGQRDYGYTF.

The chain couples TRBV2 to TRBJ2-7, with 9 nucleotides matching TRBD1. Germline assignment: CDR1 SNHLY and CDR2 FYNNEI. V lost 1 base to trimming and J lost 5 bases; unmatched junction nucleotides: 3. The CDR3 spans 14 residues. The CDR3 bases are TGTGCCAGCAGTGAAGACAGGGGGCAGCACGAGCAGTACTTC. The encoded protein is CASSEDRGQHEQYF.

In the case of this clonotype: Mismatch with germline at one junction end may stem from a read error. This sequence joins TRBV20-1 and TRBJ2-1; D might be TRBD1 (6 bases). Germline lookup yields CDR1 DFQATT and CDR2 SNEGSKA (reference sequence). The CDR3 runs 18 residues. CDR3 sequence: CSARDVSSRGLSYNERFF. The CDR3 DNA sequence: TGCAGTGCTAGAGATGTCTCTAGCAGGGGCCTCTCCTACAATGAGCGGTTCTTC.

J is TRBJ2-5 and V is TRBV24-1; 7 nucleotides align to TRBD1. V shed 3 bases, J shed 11 bases, and the junction held 14 bases outside the gene matches. This CDR3 contains 15 residues. Germline V gene sequence: CDR1 KGHDR, CDR2 SFDVKD. CDR3 in amino acids: CATSDHRTGNNEQYF. The CDR3 nucleotides read TGTGCCACCAGTGATCACCGGACAGGTAACAATGAGCAGTACTTC.

Concerning this clonotype itself: An end of the junction differs from the germline gene, which may be a read error. The V call is TRBV28, the J call TRBJ1-4, with a tentative D call TRBD1 (5 bases). CDR1 and CDR2 (germline): MDHEN, SYDVKM. CDR3 length: 14 amino acids. The CDR3 here is CAGSLGEPNEKLFF. CDR3 coding DNA: TGTGCCGGCAGTTTAGGGGAGCCTAATGAAAAACTGTTTTTT.

This clonotype was picked up one time. The rearrangement links TRBV7-2 to TRBJ2-1, with D unclear. This CDR3 is 16 amino acids long. Trimming cost V 1 base and J 0 bases, with 10 bases left between them. Germline V gene data show CDR1 as SGHTA and CDR2 as FQGNSA. DNA of the CDR3: TGTGCCAGCAGCTTAGAGGCCACCAGCTCCTACAATGAGCAGTTCTTC. Its translation: CASSLEATSSYNEQFF.

The sample holds a few counts of this clonotype. The chain recombines TRBV7-6 with TRBJ2-5; TRBD1 matches 8 bases. V shed 5 bases and J 6 bases; nucleotides not matched to a gene: 11. This CDR3 is built from 15 residues. Germline V gene sequence: CDR1 SGHVS, CDR2 FNYEAQ. Here the CDR3 DNA reads TGTGCCAGCAGCCTCGGACAGGGACTTGTAAAGACCCAGTACTTC. Protein sequence: CASSLGQGLVKTQYF.

This clonotype has a handful of counts. CDR3 in amino acids: CASSQDREGRGPLTAQHF. The CDR3 DNA is TGTGCCAGCAGCCAAGACCGGGAAGGCAGGGGCCCCTTGACGGCCCAGCATTTT. V usage is TRBV4-2 and J usage is TRBJ1-5; TRBD1 might be the D (6 bases). V was trimmed by 0 bases and J by 11 bases, leaving 26 bases between them. The germline V gene encodes CDR1 LGHNA and CDR2 YNFKEQ. The CDR3 runs to 18 residues.

This clonotype showed up just a few times. This chain uses TRBV10-3 with TRBJ2-6; 9 bases line up with TRBD2. V lost 6 bases and J lost 0; bases outside the gene matches: 3. CDR1 is ENHRY and CDR2 is SYGVKD in the germline V gene. This CDR3 has 16 residues. The CDR3 loop reads CAIRAGGDSGANVLTF. The CDR3 coding sequence is TGTGCCATCAGAGCGGGGGGTGACTCTGGGGCCAACGTCCTGACTTTC.